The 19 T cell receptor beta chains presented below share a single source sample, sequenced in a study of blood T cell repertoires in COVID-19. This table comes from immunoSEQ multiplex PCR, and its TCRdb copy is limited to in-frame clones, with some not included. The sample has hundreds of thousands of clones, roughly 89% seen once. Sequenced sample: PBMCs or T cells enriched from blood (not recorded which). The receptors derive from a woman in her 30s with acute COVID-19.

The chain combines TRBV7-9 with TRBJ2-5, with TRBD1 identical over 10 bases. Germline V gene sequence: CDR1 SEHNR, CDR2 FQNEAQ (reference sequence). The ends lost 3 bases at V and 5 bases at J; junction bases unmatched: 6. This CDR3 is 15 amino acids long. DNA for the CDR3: TGTGCCAGCAGCTTGATGGGACAGGGGTTGGAGACCCAGTACTTC. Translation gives CASSLMGQGLETQYF.

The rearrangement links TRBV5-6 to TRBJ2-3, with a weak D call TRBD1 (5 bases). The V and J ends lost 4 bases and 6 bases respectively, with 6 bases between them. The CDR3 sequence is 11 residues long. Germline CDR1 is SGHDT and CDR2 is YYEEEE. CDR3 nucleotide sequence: TGTGCCAGCAGCCAGGGTGATACGCAGTATTTT. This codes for CASSQGDTQYF.

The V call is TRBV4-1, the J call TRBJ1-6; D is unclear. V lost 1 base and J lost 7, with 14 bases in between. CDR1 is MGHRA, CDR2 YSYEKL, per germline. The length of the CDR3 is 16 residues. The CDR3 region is CASSQGLTAGNSPLHF. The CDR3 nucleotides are TGCGCCAGCAGCCAAGGGCTGACGGCGGGGAATTCACCCCTCCACTTT.

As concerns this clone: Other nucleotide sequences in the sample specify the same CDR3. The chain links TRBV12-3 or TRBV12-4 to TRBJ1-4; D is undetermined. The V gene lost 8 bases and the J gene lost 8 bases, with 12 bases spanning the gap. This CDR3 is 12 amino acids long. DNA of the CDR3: TGTGCCAGCGGAAGAGGCGGGGAAAAACTGTTTTTT. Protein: CASGRGGEKLFF.

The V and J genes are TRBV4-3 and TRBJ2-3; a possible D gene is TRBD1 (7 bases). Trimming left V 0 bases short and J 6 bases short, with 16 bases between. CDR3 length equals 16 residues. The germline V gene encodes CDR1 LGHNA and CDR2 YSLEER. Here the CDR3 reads CASSQDGPGGLDTQYF. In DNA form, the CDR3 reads TGCGCCAGCAGCCAAGATGGCCCAGGGGGACTTGATACGCAGTATTTT.

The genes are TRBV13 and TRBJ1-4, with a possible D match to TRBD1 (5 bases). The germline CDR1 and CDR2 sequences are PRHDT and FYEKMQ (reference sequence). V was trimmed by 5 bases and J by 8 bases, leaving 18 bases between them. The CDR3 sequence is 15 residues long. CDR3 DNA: TGTGCCAGCAGCAACGTGGGGGGTTCAGGGGAAAAACTGTTTTTT. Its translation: CASSNVGGSGEKLFF.

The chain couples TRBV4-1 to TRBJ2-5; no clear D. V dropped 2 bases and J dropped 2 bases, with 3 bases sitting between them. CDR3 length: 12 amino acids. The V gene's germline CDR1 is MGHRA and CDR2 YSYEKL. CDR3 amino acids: CASSQPQETQYF. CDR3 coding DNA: TGCGCCAGCAGCCAACCACAAGAGACCCAGTACTTC.

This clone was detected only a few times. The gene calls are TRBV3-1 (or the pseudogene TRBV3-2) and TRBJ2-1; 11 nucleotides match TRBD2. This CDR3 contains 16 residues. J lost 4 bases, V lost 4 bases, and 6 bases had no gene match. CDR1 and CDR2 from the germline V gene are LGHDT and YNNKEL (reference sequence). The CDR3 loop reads CASSRLAGGLYNEQFF. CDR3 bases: TGTGCCAGCAGCCGCTTAGCGGGGGGGCTTTACAATGAGCAGTTCTTC.

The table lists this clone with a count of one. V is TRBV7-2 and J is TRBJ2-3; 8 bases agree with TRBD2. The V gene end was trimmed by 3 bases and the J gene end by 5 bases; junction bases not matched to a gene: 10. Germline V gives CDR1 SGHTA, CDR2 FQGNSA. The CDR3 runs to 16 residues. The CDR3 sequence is CASSFSGAPGGDTQYF. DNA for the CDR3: TGTGCCAGCAGCTTTAGCGGGGCCCCCGGGGGAGATACGCAGTATTTT.

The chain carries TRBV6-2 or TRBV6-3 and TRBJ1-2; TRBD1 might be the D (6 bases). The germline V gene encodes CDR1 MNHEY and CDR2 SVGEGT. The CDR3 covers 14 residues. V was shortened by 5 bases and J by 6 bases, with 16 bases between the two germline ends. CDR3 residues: CASSEIQGMHGYTF. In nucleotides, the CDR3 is TGTGCCAGCAGTGAGATTCAGGGGATGCATGGCTACACCTTC.

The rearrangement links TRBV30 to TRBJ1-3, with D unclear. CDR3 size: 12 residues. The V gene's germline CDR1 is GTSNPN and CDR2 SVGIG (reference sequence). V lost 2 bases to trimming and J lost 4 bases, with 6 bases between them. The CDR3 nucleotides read TGTGCCTGGAGTCCTTCCGGAAACACCATATATTTT. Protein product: CAWSPSGNTIYF.

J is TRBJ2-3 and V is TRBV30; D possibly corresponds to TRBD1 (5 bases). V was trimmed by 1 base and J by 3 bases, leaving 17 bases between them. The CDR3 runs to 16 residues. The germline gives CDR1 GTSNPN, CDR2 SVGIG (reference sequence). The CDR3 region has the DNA TGTGCCTGGAGTGCGGATTGGTGGGGCGGAACAGATACGCAGTATTTT. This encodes CAWSADWWGGTDTQYF.

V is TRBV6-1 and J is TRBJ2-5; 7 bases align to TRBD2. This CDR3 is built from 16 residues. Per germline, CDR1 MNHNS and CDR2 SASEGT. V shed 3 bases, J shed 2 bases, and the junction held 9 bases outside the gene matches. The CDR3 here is CASSEIFGTTQETQYF. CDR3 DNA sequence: TGTGCCAGCAGTGAGATCTTTGGGACTACACAAGAGACCCAGTACTTC.

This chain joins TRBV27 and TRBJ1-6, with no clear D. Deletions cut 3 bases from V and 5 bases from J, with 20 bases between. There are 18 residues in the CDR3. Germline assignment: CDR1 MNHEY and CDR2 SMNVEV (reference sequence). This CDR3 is CASSFLADDFENNSPLHF. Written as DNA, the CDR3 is TGTGCCAGCAGTTTTTTAGCGGATGACTTCGAGAATAATTCACCCCTCCACTTT.

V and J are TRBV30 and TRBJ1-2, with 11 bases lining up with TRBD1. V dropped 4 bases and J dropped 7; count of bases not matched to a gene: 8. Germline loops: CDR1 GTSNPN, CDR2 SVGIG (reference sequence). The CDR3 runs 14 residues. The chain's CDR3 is CAWTEPGQGVGYTF. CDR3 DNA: TGTGCCTGGACCGAACCGGGACAGGGGGTTGGCTACACCTTC.

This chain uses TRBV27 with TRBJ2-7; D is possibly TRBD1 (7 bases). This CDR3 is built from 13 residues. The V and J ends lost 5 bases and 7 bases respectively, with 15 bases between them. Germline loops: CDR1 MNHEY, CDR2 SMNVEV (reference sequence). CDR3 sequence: CASSPPGGREQYF. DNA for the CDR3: TGTGCCAGCAGTCCCCCAGGGGGGCGAGAGCAGTACTTC.

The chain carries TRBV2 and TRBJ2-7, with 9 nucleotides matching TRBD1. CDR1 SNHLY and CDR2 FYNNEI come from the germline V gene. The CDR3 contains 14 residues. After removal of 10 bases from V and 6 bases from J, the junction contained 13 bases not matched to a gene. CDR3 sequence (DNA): TGTGCCACCCAGAGGGGACAGGGTGGCAGCGAGCAGTACTTC. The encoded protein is CATQRGQGGSEQYF.

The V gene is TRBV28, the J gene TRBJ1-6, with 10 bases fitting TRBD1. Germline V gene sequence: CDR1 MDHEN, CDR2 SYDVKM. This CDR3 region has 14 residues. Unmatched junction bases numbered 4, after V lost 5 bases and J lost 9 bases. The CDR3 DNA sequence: TGTGCCAGCAGTAGGGGACAGGGGATTTCACCCCTCCACTTT. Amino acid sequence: CASSRGQGISPLHF.

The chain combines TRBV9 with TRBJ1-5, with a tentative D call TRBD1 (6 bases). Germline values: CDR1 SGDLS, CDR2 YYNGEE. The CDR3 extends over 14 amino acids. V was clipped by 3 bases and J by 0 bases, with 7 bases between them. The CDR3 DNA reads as TGTGCCAGCAGCGGGACAGATAGCAATCAGCCCCAGCATTTT. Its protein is CASSGTDSNQPQHF.